This note documents a single T cell receptor (beta chain) sequence. Its antigen is unidentified. Sequencing was performed with immunoSEQ multiplex PCR; in TCRdb, only in-frame clones are kept and a portion is missing. The repertoire includes around 700,000 clones, approximately 79% of them detected once, and approximately 1.8% sits in the top ten. The sample originates from a study of shared clonotypes between healthy human individuals. Study conclusions and caveats: Memory subsets had estimated richness that was generally smaller than that of naive subsets.

The germline CDR1 and CDR2 sequences are MNHEY and SMNVEV (reference sequence). The V gene lost 5 bases and the J gene lost 4 bases, with 11 bases spanning the gap. This CDR3 is built from 13 residues. The rearrangement uses TRBV27 and TRBJ1-2, with D perhaps TRBD1 (5 bases). This receptor was identified in a woman aged 25 to 39 in good health. The sample comprised memory CD4+ T cells sorted from blood. The subset denotes: CD45RA-negative fraction. Here the CDR3 DNA reads TGTGCCAGCAGTAATGGACACGGCTATGGCTACACCTTC. It yields the protein CASSNGHGYGYTF.